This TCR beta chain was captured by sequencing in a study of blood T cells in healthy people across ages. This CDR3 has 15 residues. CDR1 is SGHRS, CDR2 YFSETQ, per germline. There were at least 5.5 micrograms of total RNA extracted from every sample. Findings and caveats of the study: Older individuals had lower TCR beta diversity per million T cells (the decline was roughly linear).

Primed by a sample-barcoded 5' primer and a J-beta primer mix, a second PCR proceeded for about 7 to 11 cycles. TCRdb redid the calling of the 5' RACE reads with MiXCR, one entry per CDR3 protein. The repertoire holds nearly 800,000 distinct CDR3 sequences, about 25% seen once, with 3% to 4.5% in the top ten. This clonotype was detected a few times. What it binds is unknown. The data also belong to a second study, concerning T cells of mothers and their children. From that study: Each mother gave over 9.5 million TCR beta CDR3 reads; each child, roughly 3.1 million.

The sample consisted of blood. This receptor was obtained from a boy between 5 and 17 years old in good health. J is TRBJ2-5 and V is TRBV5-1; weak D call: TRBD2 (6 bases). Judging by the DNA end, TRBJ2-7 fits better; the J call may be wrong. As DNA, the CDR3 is TGCGCCAGCAGCTTGGATTTGGGGGGCTCCTACGAGCAGTACTTC. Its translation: CASSLDLGGSYEQYF.